The source of this T cell receptor beta chain is a study of shared clonotypes between healthy human individuals. The V gene's germline CDR1 is MGHRA and CDR2 YSYEKL. The CDR3 has 15 amino acids. With V trimmed by 2 bases and J by 1 base, 3 bases remained unmatched. Overall study findings and caveats: Blood alone was sampled, and tissue repertoires likely differ. In the sorted subsets, rarefaction showed sequencing was incomplete despite large depth. As a rule, naive subsets had a larger estimated richness than memory subsets.

As to this clone: The antigen is unknown.

Profiled with immunoSEQ multiplex PCR; TCRdb holds only in-frame clones, not every one. Of some 2,000,000 clones in the sample, over 85% were seen once. Terminally differentiated effector memory CD45RA+ cells were excluded by CCR7 positive selection of CD45RO-negative cells. The donors were all Caucasian adults (living in Nashville, Tennessee). The chain recombines TRBV4-1 with TRBJ2-7, with TRBD1 matching 9 bases. The sequenced material came from naive CD8+ T cells sorted from blood. This TCR was sampled from a young man in good health. The CDR3 nucleotides are TGCGCCAGCAGCCAACTTGGGACAGGGTCCTACGAGCAGTACTTC. This sequence encodes CASSQLGTGSYEQYF.